The 5 T cell receptor beta chains given below trace back to one sample, sequenced in a study of T cell responses to AZD1222 COVID-19 vaccine. The protocol was immunoSEQ multiplex PCR, while the TCRdb copy is restricted to in-frame clones and leaves out a portion. The sample carries about 110,000 clones, around 90% recorded once. The specimen comprised peripheral blood, sampled 28 days after the second AZD1222 dose. These receptors all come from an adult who received the AZD1222 COVID-19 vaccine.

The genes are TRBV28 and TRBJ2-7, with 8 positions matching TRBD2. The V gene end was trimmed by 7 bases and the J gene end by 3 bases; junction bases not matched to a gene: 11. Germline V gene data show CDR1 as MDHEN and CDR2 as SYDVKM. This CDR3 is built from 15 residues. CDR3 in amino acids: CASNSLAGGNYEQYF. In DNA, the CDR3 is TGTGCCAGCAATTCTCTCGCGGGAGGTAACTACGAGCAGTACTTC.

The genes are TRBV30 and TRBJ2-1; no definite D call. The ends were cut back, 3 bases at V and 5 bases at J, with 20 bases in the middle. The germline CDR1 and CDR2 sequences are GTSNPN and SVGIG (reference sequence). The CDR3 length is 16 residues. In DNA, the CDR3 is TGTGCCTGGAGACCTAGACGCGGCGCTGCCGACAATGAGCAGTTCTTC. Translated: CAWRPRRGAADNEQFF.

This clone was counted only a few times. The rearrangement joins TRBV12-3 or TRBV12-4 to TRBJ2-1; 9 bases are shared with TRBD2. V shed 6 bases and J 6 bases; nucleotides not matched to a gene: 0. The CDR3 loop spans 12 amino acids. As DNA, the CDR3 is TGTGCCAGCAGACTAGCGGGCAATGAGCAGTTCTTC. Translating gives CASRLAGNEQFF.

The V call is TRBV6-1, the J call TRBJ1-1, with D perhaps matching TRBD1 (6 bases). Germline lookup yields CDR1 MNHNS and CDR2 SASEGT. The CDR3 length is 14 residues. V lost 2 bases, J lost 7 bases, and 14 bases lay in between. The CDR3 sequence: CASSEIFRDNEAFF. The CDR3 nucleotides are TGTGCCAGCAGTGAAATCTTCCGGGACAATGAAGCTTTCTTT.

The chain carries TRBV5-1 and TRBJ2-7; TRBD2 aligns across 13 bases. V dropped 3 bases and J dropped 1; count of bases not matched to a gene: 4. The CDR3 has 16 amino acids. Germline values: CDR1 SGHRS, CDR2 YFSETQ. This CDR3 reads CASSWTSGRTSYEQYF. CDR3 bases: TGCGCCAGCAGCTGGACTAGCGGGAGAACGTCCTACGAGCAGTACTTC.